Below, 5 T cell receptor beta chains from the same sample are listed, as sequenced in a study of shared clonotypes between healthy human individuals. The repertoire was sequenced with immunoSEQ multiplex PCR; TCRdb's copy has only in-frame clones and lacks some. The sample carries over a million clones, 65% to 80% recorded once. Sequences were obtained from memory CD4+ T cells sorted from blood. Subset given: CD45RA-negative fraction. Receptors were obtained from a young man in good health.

The chain's CDR3 is CASRARSNEKLFF. CDR3 in DNA: TGTGCCAGCAGGGCCCGGAGTAATGAAAAACTGTTTTTT. The chain is built from TRBV6-5 and TRBJ1-4; D is undetermined. Germline V gene lookup returns CDR1 MNHEY and CDR2 SVGAGI. The CDR3 extends over 13 amino acids. V lost 6 bases and J lost 4, with 9 bases in between.

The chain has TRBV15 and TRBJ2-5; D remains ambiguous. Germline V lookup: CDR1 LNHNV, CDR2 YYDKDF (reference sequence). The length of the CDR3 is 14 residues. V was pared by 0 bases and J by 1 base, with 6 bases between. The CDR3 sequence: CATSRDRFQETQYF. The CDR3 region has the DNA TGTGCCACCAGCAGAGACAGGTTCCAAGAGACCCAGTACTTC.

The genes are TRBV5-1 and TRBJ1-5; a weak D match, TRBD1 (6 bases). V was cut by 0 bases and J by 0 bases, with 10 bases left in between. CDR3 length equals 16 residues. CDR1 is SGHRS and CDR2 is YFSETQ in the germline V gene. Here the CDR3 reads CASSLAQGYSNQPQHF. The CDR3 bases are TGCGCCAGCAGCTTGGCCCAGGGGTATAGCAATCAGCCCCAGCATTTT. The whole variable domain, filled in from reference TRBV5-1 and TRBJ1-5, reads KAGVTQTPRYLIKTRGQQVTLSCSPISGHRSVSWYQQTPGQGLQFLFEYFSETQRNKGNFPGRFSGRQFSNSRSEMNVSTLELGDSALYLCASSLAQGYSNQPQHFGDGTRLSIL.

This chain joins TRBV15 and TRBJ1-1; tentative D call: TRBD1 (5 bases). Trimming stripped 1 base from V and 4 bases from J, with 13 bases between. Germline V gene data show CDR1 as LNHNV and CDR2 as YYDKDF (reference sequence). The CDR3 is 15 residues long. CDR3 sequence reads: CATSRGQGGATEAFF. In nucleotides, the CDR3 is TGTGCCACCAGCAGAGGCCAGGGTGGGGCCACTGAAGCTTTCTTT.

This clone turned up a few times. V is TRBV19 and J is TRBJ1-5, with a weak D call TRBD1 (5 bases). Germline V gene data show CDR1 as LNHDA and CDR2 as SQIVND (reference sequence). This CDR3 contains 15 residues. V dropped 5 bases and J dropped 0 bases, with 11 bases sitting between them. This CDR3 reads CASSLMGVSNQPQHF. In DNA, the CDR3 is TGTGCCAGTAGTCTAATGGGGGTTAGCAATCAGCCCCAGCATTTT.